This note documents a single T cell receptor beta chain sequence. The entry originates in a study of blood T cell repertoires in COVID-19. Study-wide context: PBMCs, B-cell-depleted T cells, or T cells provided the cDNA or gDNA that made up the material.

As handled by the study authors: Estimation of nucleated cell counts was performed using reference gene primer amplification. Data came from immunoSEQ multiplex PCR; TCRdb stores just in-frame clones and leaves some out. V, J and clone size reflect that table, while D and trimming were determined from the DNA. Among more than 350,000 clones listed, more than 70% were seen once. The CDR3 spans 15 residues. Trimming at V came to 2 bases and at J to 5 bases, leaving 5 bases not matched to a gene. Germline V gene lookup returns CDR1 LGHDT and CDR2 YNNKEL (reference sequence). Material: peripheral blood. The sequence derives from a woman in her 30s with COVID-19, enrolled during active disease. The V call is TRBV3-1 (or the pseudogene TRBV3-2), the J call TRBJ1-5; TRBD1 matches at 8 bases. For the CDR3, the DNA is TGTGCCAGCAGCCAACAACAGGGGGTTGATCAGCCCCAGCATTTT. The encoded protein is CASSQQQGVDQPQHF.